The clone carrying this TCR beta chain was seen a few times. In the authors' methods: Cell counts per sample came from amplifying reference gene primers. Measured with immunoSEQ multiplex PCR; TCRdb has only the in-frame clones, and not every one. Clone size and the V and J calls come from that table; the DNA yielded D and trimming. Altogether under 95,000 clones are present, over 65% being singletons, with the ten largest covering more than 5%. These data originate in a study of blood T cell repertoires in COVID-19. Study summary: Acute-phase and convalescent COVID-19 samples originated in the United States, Italy and Spain.

The CDR3 covers 16 residues. Trimming cost V 8 bases and J 4 bases, with 23 bases left between them. CDR1 is LNHDA, CDR2 SQIVND, per germline (reference sequence). This chain connects TRBV19 to TRBJ1-1; a weak D match, TRBD1 (6 bases). The sequenced material came from peripheral blood. This clonotype was sampled from a middle-aged man with active or convalescent COVID-19. The DNA of the CDR3 is TGTGCCAGTGAGGGGGAAAGTGGGGTTTCGGGCACTGAAGCTTTCTTT. Translated, it gives CASEGESGVSGTEAFF.